Sequencing of this TCR beta chain was carried out in a study of shared clonotypes between healthy human individuals. Overall study findings and caveats: Sampling included only blood; tissue repertoires likely differ. An effect of sequencing depth on clonotype sharing among donors was expected.

The junction had 13 bases not matched to a gene; V was cut back by 4 bases and J by 6 bases. CDR3 size: 17 residues. Germline CDR1 is SGHDT and CDR2 is YYEEEE. Assay used: immunoSEQ multiplex PCR; TCRdb lists only in-frame clones, some missing. This sample has about 2.4 million clones, with more than 85% found just once. On this clone itself: Its antigen is unidentified.

This receptor was identified in a man between 18 and 35 years old in good health. Some clones in this sample may be carry-over from other donors' samples. The chain combines TRBV5-6 with TRBJ2-5, with 12 bases identical to TRBD1. Sequenced input: naive CD4+ T cells from PBMCs. Indicated subset: CD45RA+ positively selected. The DNA of the CDR3 is TGTGCCAGCAGCCCGGGACAGGGGGCCAATCCTCCCCAGACCCAGTACTTC. Translation: CASSPGQGANPPQTQYF. The variable domain in full, with the rest retrieved from reference TRBV5-6 and TRBJ2-5, is DAGVTQSPTHLIKTRGQQVTLRCSPKSGHDTVSWYQQALGQGPQFIFQYYEEEERQRGNFPDRFSGHQFPNYSSELNVNALLLGDSALYLCASSPGQGANPPQTQYFGPGTRLLVL.